The entry below describes one TCR beta chain. Its antigen remains undetermined. The input lacks base qualities; no much larger clone sits a single base away. The donors were a few dozen Caucasian individuals from Russia, aged about 6 to 100 years, who were systemically healthy. Ten milliliters of peripheral blood were drawn from each donor into EDTA-treated Vacutainer tubes. PBMCs were isolated by Ficoll-Paque density-gradient centrifugation, with at least 6 million obtained per sample. Total RNA was extracted from PBMCs with Trizol reagent, with at least 6 micrograms obtained per sample. For every donor, an aliquot of PBMCs went through flow cytometry to measure the percentages of naive CD45RAhigh/CD27high T cells. Measured from the cysteine to the phenylalanine, the CDR3 is 14 residues long. The kept DNA is CDR3 alone, 42 bases in frame from the first base. The V end loses 6 bases and the J end loses 1 base, and a stretch of 11 bases separates them.

Library method: 5' RACE. Instrument used: Illumina HiSeq 2500. A second about 7 to 12 cycle PCR used a sample-barcoded 5' primer and a J-beta primer mix. Each TCR beta cDNA molecule received a unique molecular identifier from a template-switch 5' adaptor carrying 12 random nucleotides. Each sample yielded at least 2.5 million CDR3-containing paired-end reads. First-strand cDNA synthesis was performed from all RNA using the Mint cDNA synthesis kit, with priming by a TRBC-specific oligonucleotide. Following uracil-DNA glycosylase treatment, a first 18-cycle PCR with universal primers M1SS and BC2_uni_R was performed on all cDNA. For the original study's pipeline: Each sample was normalized by randomly selecting 1 million high-quality reads, each carrying a distinct molecular identifier. Instead of being binned into consensus sequences, reads with shared molecular identifiers were discarded. MiTCR, with a Q25 quality threshold and the strictest error-elimination algorithm, was used for CDR3 identification, clonotype clustering and error correction. A nonparametric unseen species model with Euler transformation was used to estimate a lower bound on total TCR beta diversity. Using fastp at Q25 and MiXCR, TCRdb reprocessed the public reads and kept productive beta chains. Duplicate CDR3 protein sequences are folded into a single record with the most common DNA and genes. Here the V and J calls rest on TCRdb's processing, not on the authors' analysis. The sample table lists around 1,500,000 distinct CDR3 sequences, roughly 27% of them with a count of one. The ten largest clones take up roughly 8.2% of the sample.

This sample is drawn from a study of blood T cells in healthy people across ages (dated by TCRdb to the mid-2010s). Some background on the complete study: In model experiments, template switching captured about one uniquely barcoded TCR beta cDNA molecule for every two T cells. Two additional independent replicas of 1 million unique cDNA reads from the same blood draw were analyzed for two donors (one aged 18 to 29 and one aged 80 or older). Donors were grouped into four age groups: young (average roughly 17 years), middle-aged (less than 40), aged (around 62) and long-lived (just over 80). To avoid experimental bias, donors of different ages were distributed randomly across sequencing lanes. To track age-related changes in TCR beta repertoire diversity, the study relied on deep sequencing normalized with unique cDNA molecular identifiers.

Here is what the overall study found, with its caveats: Since profiling was done on bulk unsorted PBMCs, naive and antigen-experienced compartments could not be conclusively compared. As age increased, observed TCR beta diversity per million T cells dropped in a roughly linear way, and a significant reduction was already evident by age approximately 40. Estimates of total diversity based on one million sequenced T cells were considered lower bounds and underestimates. Because donor CMV infection status was unknown, age-related changes in expanded clonotypes were potentially confounded. The percentage of naive T cells measured by flow cytometry correlated strongly with observed TCR beta diversity. Compared with the aged group, the long-lived group had more naive CD4+ T cells, fewer expanded clones and increased TCR diversity, suggesting age selection.

The sequence was obtained from a woman aged 30 to 39 in good health. The sample consisted of blood. The chain uses TRBV12-3 or TRBV12-4 and TRBJ2-3, with the D assignment possibly TRBD1 or TRBD2, given 5 matching bases for each. The CDR3 region reads CASRGLGGTDTQYF. The base sequence is TGTGCCAGCAGGGGGTTGGGGGGCACAGATACGCAGTATTTT.